The 4 T cell receptor beta chains listed next were all sequenced from one sample in a study of control samples from healthy donors and cancer patients. Here immunoSEQ multiplex PCR was the method, and the copy in TCRdb shows in-frame clones only, minus some. The sample yields 110,000 to 150,000 clones, 75% to 90% seen once. The material sequenced was blood. The source of these receptors is a woman aged 25 to 39 in good health.

The chain employs TRBV5-1 and TRBJ2-1, with 7 bases matching TRBD2. Germline lookup yields CDR1 SGHRS and CDR2 YFSETQ. The length of the CDR3 is 14 residues. Trimming removed 7 bases from V and 8 bases from J; junction bases left unmatched: 12. This chain's CDR3 is CASEAGYQGHEQFF. DNA for the CDR3: TGCGCCAGCGAAGCGGGGTATCAGGGTCATGAGCAGTTCTTC.

The chain couples TRBV14 to TRBJ2-7; 8 bases are shared with TRBD1. The trim removed 2 bases at V and 6 bases at J, leaving 9 bases unmatched. Germline lookup yields CDR1 SGHDN and CDR2 FVKESK. The CDR3 runs to 15 residues. The CDR3 DNA sequence: TGTGCCAGCAGCCAACTGGACAGGGACACGTCCGAGCAGTACTTC. As protein: CASSQLDRDTSEQYF.

V gene TRBV28 combines with J gene TRBJ1-5; D might be TRBD1 (5 bases). Trimming shortened V by 6 bases and J by 4 bases, and 19 bases separated the two germline ends. The germline V gene has CDR1 MDHEN and CDR2 SYDVKM. The CDR3 spans 16 residues. CDR3 sequence: CASSWLGTAMNQPQHF. The CDR3 coding sequence is TGTGCCAGCAGCTGGTTGGGGACGGCGATGAATCAGCCCCAGCATTTT.

The chain combines TRBV6-5 with TRBJ1-1, with unresolved D. Germline-derived CDR1 and CDR2 are MNHEY and SVGAGI. This CDR3 region has 12 residues. V was cut by 5 bases and J by 4 bases, with 8 bases left in between. The CDR3 here is CASSPEATEAFF. The CDR3 DNA is TGTGCCAGCAGTCCGGAGGCCACTGAAGCTTTCTTT.